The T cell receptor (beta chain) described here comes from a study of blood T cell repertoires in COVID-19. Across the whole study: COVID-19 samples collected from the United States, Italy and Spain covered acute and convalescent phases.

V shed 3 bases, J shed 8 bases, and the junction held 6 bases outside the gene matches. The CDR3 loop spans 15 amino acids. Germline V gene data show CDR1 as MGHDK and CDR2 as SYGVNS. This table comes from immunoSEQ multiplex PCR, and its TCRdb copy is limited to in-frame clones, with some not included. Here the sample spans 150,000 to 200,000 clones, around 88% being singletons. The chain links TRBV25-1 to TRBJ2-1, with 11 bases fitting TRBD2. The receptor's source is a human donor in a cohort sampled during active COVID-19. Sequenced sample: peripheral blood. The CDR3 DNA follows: TGTGCCAGCAGTGATATTAGCGGGGGGGCTCATGAGCAGTTCTTC. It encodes CASSDISGGAHEQFF.